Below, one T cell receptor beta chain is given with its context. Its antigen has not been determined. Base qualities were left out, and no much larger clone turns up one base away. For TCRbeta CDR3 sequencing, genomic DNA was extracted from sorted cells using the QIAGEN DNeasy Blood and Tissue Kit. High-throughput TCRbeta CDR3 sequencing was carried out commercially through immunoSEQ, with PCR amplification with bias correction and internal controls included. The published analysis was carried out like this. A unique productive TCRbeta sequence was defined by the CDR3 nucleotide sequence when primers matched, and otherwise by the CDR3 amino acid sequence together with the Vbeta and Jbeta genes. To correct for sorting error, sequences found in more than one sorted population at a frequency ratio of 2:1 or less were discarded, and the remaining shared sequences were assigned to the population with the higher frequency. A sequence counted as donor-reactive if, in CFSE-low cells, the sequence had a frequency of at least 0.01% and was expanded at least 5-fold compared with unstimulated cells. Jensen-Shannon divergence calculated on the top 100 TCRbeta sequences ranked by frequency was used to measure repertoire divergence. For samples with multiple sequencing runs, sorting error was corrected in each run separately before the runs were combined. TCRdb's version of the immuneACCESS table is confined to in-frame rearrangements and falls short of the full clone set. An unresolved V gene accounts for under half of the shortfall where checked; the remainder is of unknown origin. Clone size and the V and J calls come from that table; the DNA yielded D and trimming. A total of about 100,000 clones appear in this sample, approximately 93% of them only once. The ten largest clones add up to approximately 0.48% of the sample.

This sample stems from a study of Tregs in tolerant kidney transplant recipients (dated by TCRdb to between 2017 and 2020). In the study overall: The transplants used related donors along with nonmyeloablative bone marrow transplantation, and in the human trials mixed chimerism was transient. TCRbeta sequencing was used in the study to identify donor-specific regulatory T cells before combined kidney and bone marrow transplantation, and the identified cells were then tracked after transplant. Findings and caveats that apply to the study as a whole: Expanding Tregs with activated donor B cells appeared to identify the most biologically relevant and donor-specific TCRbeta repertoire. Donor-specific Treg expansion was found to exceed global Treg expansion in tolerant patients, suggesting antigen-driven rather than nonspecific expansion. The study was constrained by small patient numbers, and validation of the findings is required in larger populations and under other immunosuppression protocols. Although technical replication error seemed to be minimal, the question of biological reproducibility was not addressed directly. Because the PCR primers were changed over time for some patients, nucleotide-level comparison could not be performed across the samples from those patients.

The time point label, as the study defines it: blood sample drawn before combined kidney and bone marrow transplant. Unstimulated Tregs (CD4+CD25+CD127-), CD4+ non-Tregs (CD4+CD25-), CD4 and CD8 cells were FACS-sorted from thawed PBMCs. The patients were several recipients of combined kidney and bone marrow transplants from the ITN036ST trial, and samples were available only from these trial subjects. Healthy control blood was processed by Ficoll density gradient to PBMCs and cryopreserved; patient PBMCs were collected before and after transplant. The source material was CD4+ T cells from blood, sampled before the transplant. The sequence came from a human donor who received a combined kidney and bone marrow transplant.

The nucleotide sequence reads TGTGCCAGCAGCTTAGGCGGGGGGGATACCGGGGAGCTGTTTTTT. Its protein product is CASSLGGGDTGELFF. The rearranged segments are TRBV7-3 and TRBJ2-2, with 9 junctional bases fitting TRBD2. V is pruned by 2 bases and J by 5 bases, leaving 3 bases of the junction without a gene match. CDR1 and CDR2 (SGHTA, FQGTGA) derive from the germline V gene. The CDR3 has 15 amino acids, counting the end cysteine and phenylalanine. The sequence is cut down to CDR3 DNA, 45 bases in frame from base 1.